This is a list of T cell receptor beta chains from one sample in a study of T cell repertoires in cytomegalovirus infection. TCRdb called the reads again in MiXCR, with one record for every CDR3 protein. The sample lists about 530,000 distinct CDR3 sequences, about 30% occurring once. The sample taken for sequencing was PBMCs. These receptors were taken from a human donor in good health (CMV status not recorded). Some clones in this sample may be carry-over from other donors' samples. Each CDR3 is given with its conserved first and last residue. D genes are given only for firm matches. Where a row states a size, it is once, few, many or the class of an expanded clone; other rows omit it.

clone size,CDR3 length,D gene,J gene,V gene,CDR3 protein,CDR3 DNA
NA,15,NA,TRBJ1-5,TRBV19,CASSGVGGFHQPQHF,TGTGCCAGTAGTGGGGTGGGGGGCTTCCATCAGCCCCAGCATTTT
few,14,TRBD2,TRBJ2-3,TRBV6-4,CASSDLAGGDTQYF,TGTGCCAGCAGTGACCTAGCGGGAGGAGATACGCAGTATTTT
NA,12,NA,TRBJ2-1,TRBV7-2,CASSTTGSEQFF,TGTGCCAGCAGTACCACAGGGTCAGAGCAGTTCTTC
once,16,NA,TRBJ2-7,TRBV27,CASSFQEGPSRYEQYF,TGTGCCAGCAGTTTTCAAGAGGGACCCTCACGCTACGAGCAGTACTTC
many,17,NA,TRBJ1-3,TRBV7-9,CASSLARDRRSGNTIYF,TGTGCCAGCAGCTTAGCCAGGGACCGCCGCTCTGGAAACACCATATATTTT
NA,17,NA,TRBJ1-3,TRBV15,CATSRDRGQLSGNTIYF,TGTGCCACCAGCAGAGATCGCGGACAACTCTCTGGAAACACCATATATTTT
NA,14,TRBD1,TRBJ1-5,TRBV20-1,CSASTGEQGQPQHF,TGCAGTGCTAGCACCGGCGAACAGGGGCAGCCCCAGCATTTT
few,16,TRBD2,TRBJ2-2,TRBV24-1,CATSETSGLYTGELFF,TGTGCCACCAGTGAGACTAGCGGGTTATACACCGGGGAGCTGTTTTTT
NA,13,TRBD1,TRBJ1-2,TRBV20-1,CSARDRGPYGYTF,TGCAGTGCTAGAGATAGGGGGCCCTATGGCTACACCTTC
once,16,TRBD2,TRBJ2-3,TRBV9,CASSPGLAGHTDTQYF,TGTGCCAGCAGCCCCGGACTAGCGGGACACACAGATACGCAGTATTTT
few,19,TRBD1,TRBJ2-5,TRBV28,CASSLRRGFGQGPRETQYF,TGTGCCAGCAGTCTGCGTCGGGGATTTGGACAGGGCCCACGGGAGACCCAGTACTTC
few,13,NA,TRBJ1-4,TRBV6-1,CASRDLVNEKLFF,TGTGCCAGCCGAGATTTGGTGAATGAAAAACTGTTTTTT
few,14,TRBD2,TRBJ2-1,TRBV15,CATSSGGGYNEQFF,TGTGCCACCAGCAGCGGCGGGGGGTACAATGAGCAGTTCTTC
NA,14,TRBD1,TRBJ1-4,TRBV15,CATSKEGAVEKLFF,TGTGCCACCAGCAAGGAGGGGGCTGTTGAAAAACTGTTTTTT
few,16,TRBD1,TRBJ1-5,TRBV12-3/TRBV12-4,CASSEYRGVGNQPQHF,TGTGCCAGCAGCGAATACAGGGGAGTGGGCAATCAGCCCCAGCATTTT
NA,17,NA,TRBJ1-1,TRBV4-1,CASSPGAAPALRTEAFF,TGCGCCAGCAGCCCCGGGGCAGCCCCCGCGCTAAGGACTGAAGCTTTCTTT
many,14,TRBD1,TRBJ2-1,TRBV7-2,CASSRDRGISEQFF,TGTGCCAGCAGCAGGGACAGGGGGATCAGTGAGCAGTTCTTC
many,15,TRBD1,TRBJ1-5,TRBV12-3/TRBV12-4,CASSLLGQGEQPQHF,TGTGCCAGCAGTTTACTGGGACAGGGTGAACAGCCCCAGCATTTT
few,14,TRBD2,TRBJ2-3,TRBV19,CASSLAGAVDTQYF,TGTGCCAGTAGTCTAGCGGGAGCGGTAGATACGCAGTATTTT
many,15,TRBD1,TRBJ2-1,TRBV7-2,CASSPWTGVDNEQFF,TGTGCCAGCAGCCCCTGGACAGGGGTGGACAATGAGCAGTTCTTC
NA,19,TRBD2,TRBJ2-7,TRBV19,CASSPGGASRGLLPRAQYF,TGTGCCAGTAGTCCCGGGGGGGCATCGCGTGGACTACTTCCCCGGGCGCAGTACTTC
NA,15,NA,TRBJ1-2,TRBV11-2,CASSGPGGATYGYTF,TGTGCCAGCAGCGGGCCGGGGGGAGCGACTTATGGCTACACCTTC
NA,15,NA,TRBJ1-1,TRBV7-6,CASSLGPGTTWEAFF,TGTGCCAGCAGCTTAGGGCCGGGAACTACTTGGGAAGCTTTCTTT
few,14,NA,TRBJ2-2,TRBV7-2,CASSLASHTGELFF,TGTGCCAGCAGCTTAGCCTCCCATACCGGGGAGCTGTTTTTT
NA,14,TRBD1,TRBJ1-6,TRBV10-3,CAIRSDRNNSPLHF,TGTGCCATCAGATCGGACAGGAATAATTCACCCCTCCACTTT
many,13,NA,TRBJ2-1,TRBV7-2,CASSLGRTNEQFF,TGTGCCAGCAGCTTAGGGCGTACTAATGAGCAGTTCTTC
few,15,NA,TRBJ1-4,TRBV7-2,CASSPQDRANEKLFF,TGTGCCAGCAGTCCACAGGACCGCGCGAATGAAAAACTGTTTTTT
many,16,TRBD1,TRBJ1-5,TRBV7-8,CASSLAGGQGNQPQHF,TGTGCCAGCAGCTTAGCTGGGGGACAGGGGAATCAGCCCCAGCATTTT
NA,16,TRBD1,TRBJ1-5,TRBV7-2,CASSLEGTGGYQPQHF,TGTGCCAGCAGCTTAGAAGGGACAGGGGGTTATCAGCCCCAGCATTTT
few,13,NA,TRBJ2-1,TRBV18,CASSLGVEGEQFF,TGTGCCAGCTCCCTGGGAGTGGAGGGTGAGCAGTTCTTC
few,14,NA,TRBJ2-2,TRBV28,CASSLPGETGELFF,TGTGCCAGCAGCCTGCCCGGGGAGACCGGGGAGCTGTTTTTT
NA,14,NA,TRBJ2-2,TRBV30,CAWSVVGNTGELFF,TGTGCCTGGAGTGTAGTAGGAAACACCGGGGAGCTGTTTTTT
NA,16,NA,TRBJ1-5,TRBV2,CASRDPGRSGNQPQHF,TGTGCCAGCAGGGATCCAGGGCGGAGTGGCAATCAGCCCCAGCATTTT
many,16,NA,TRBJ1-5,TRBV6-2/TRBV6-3,CASSYTRARSNQPQHF,TGTGCCAGCAGTTACACACGGGCCCGGAGCAATCAGCCCCAGCATTTT
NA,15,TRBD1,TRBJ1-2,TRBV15,CATSSGDSQYYGYTF,TGTGCCACCAGCAGTGGGGACAGTCAGTACTATGGCTACACCTTC
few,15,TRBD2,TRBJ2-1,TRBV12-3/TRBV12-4,CASRPGLAEGNEQFF,TGTGCCAGCAGACCGGGACTAGCGGAGGGGAATGAGCAGTTCTTC
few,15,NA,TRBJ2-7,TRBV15,CATSTGQLSIDEQYF,TGTGCCACCAGCACCGGACAGCTGTCAATCGACGAGCAGTACTTC
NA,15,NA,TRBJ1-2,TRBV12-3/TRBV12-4,CASSPRRQANYGYTF,TGTGCCAGCAGTCCCCGCCGGCAGGCAAACTATGGCTACACCTTC
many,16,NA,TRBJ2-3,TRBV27,CASSPPGARSTDTQYF,TGTGCCAGCAGTCCCCCCGGCGCTAGGAGCACAGATACGCAGTATTTT
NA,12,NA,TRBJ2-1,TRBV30,CAWSVGWDEQFF,TGTGCCTGGAGTGTAGGTTGGGATGAGCAGTTCTTC
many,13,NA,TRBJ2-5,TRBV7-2,CASSYGTAETQYF,TGTGCCAGCAGCTACGGGACGGCAGAGACCCAGTACTTC
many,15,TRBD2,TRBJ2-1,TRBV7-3,CASSLGLAALNEQFF,TGTGCCAGCAGCTTAGGACTAGCGGCCCTAAATGAGCAGTTCTTC
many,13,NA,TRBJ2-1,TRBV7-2,CASSSGGHNEQFF,TGTGCCAGCAGCTCCGGAGGACACAATGAGCAGTTCTTC
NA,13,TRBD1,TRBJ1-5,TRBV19,CASSGQVAQPQHF,TGTGCCAGTAGCGGACAGGTAGCCCAGCCCCAGCATTTT
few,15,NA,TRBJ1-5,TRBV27,CASSLLRGPNQPQHF,TGTGCCAGCAGTCTACTCCGGGGCCCCAATCAGCCCCAGCATTTT
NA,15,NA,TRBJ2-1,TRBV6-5,CASSYEVRSYNEQFF,TGTGCCAGCAGTTACGAGGTCCGCTCCTACAATGAGCAGTTCTTC
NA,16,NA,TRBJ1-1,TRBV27,CASSPLSPGAGSEAFF,TGTGCCAGCAGTCCTCTTTCCCCCGGGGCGGGGTCTGAAGCTTTCTTT
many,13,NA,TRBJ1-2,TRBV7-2,CASSLGGTYGYTF,TGTGCCAGCAGCTTAGGAGGGACCTATGGCTACACCTTC
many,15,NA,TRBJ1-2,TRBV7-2,CASSLSHRDGVGYTF,TGTGCCAGCAGCTTATCCCATCGGGACGGGGTTGGCTACACCTTC
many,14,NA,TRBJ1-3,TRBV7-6,CASSLDEGVDTIYF,TGTGCCAGCAGCTTAGACGAAGGAGTAGACACCATATATTTT
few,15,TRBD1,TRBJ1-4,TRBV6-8,CASSYATGGREKLFF,TGTGCCAGCAGTTACGCGACAGGGGGCCGTGAAAAACTGTTTTTT
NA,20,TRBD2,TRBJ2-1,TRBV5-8,CASSLRTSGRIPSSYNEQFF,TGTGCCAGCAGCTTACGGACTAGCGGGAGAATTCCGAGCTCCTACAATGAGCAGTTCTTC